A single sample gave rise to the 14 T cell receptor beta chains below, sequenced in a study of cytomegalovirus exposure and HLA in healthy donors. The study ran its PCR with 60 Vbeta and 13 Jbeta primers. The repertoire was sequenced with immunoSEQ multiplex PCR; TCRdb's copy has only in-frame clones and lacks some. The data show 66,000 or so clones, around 90% seen once. Sequenced input: PBMCs. The receptor set was obtained from a man aged 25 to 40 in good health and CMV-seropositive.

The chain uses TRBV28 and TRBJ1-3; 8 bases match TRBD1. Germline V gives CDR1 MDHEN, CDR2 SYDVKM. With V trimmed by 2 bases and J by 1 base, 4 bases remained unmatched. This CDR3 comprises 16 residues. The CDR3 loop is CASSLRTGRSGNTIYF. The CDR3 region has the DNA TGTGCCAGCAGTTTAAGGACAGGGCGGTCTGGAAACACCATATATTTT. Using reference TRBV28 and TRBJ1-3 for the parts outside the CDR3, the full variable domain is DVKVTQSSRYLVKRTGEKVFLECVQDMDHENMFWYRQDPGLGLRLIYFSYDVKMKEKGDIPEGYSVSREKKERFSLILESASTNQTSMYLCASSLRTGRSGNTIYFGEGSWLTVV.

The chain has TRBV4-3 and TRBJ2-1; 11 nucleotides agree with TRBD2. V trimming: 1 base; J trimming: 7 bases; junction bases outside the gene matches: 6. From germline, CDR1 is LGHNA and CDR2 YSLEER. The CDR3 spans 16 residues. CDR3 residues: CASSQGSGRASNEQFF. DNA for the CDR3: TGCGCCAGCAGCCAAGGTAGCGGGAGGGCGTCTAATGAGCAGTTCTTC.

This chain uses TRBV6-1 with TRBJ1-5; 8 bases agree with TRBD1. The CDR3 is 18 amino acids. J was trimmed by 0 bases and V by 3 bases; bases with no gene match: 10. Germline CDR1 is MNHNS and CDR2 is SASEGT. The chain's CDR3 is CASSETRQGIRSNQPQHF. For the CDR3, the DNA is TGTGCCAGCAGTGAGACCAGACAGGGGATTCGTAGCAATCAGCCCCAGCATTTT.

The chain uses TRBV7-6 and TRBJ2-7; TRBD2 matches 10 bases. This CDR3 spans 16 amino acids. V shed 5 bases and J 2 bases; nucleotides not matched to a gene: 9. CDR1 is SGHVS and CDR2 is FNYEAQ in the germline V gene. The CDR3 bases are TGTGCCAGCAGCCCAGTCGGGACTAGCGAGACCTACGAGCAGTACTTC. Its protein product is CASSPVGTSETYEQYF.

The V and J genes are TRBV29-1 and TRBJ1-5; TRBD1 might be the D (6 bases). Germline V gene lookup returns CDR1 SQVTM and CDR2 ANQGSEA. Trimming removed 6 bases from V and 11 bases from J, with 23 bases in between. The CDR3 spans 14 residues. CDR3 residues: CSVAQDRLRSAQHF. In nucleotides, the CDR3 is TGCAGCGTGGCCCAAGACAGGCTAAGGTCGGCCCAGCATTTT.

The chain recombines TRBV19 with TRBJ2-4; 9 nucleotides align to TRBD2. The CDR3 length is 18 residues. The germline V gene has CDR1 LNHDA and CDR2 SQIVND (reference sequence). Trimming removed 2 bases from V and 0 bases from J; junction bases left unmatched: 8. CDR3 protein: CASSITPTSGLAKNIQYF. The DNA of the CDR3 is TGTGCCAGTAGTATAACCCCGACTAGCGGTTTAGCCAAAAACATTCAGTACTTC.

A note on this clone: At one end the junction does not follow the germline gene, possibly because of a read error. V gene TRBV7-7 combines with J gene TRBJ2-1, with D perhaps TRBD1 (6 bases). The CDR3 runs to 16 residues. Germline V gives CDR1 SSHAT, CDR2 FNYEAQ (reference sequence). The CDR3 region has the DNA TGTGCTAGCAGCTACTCGGGCAGGGGCGACCCCAATGAGCAGTTCTTC. Its translation is CASSYSGRGDPNEQFF.

This chain joins TRBV10-1 and TRBJ2-7; 9 nucleotides line up with TRBD1. V dropped 5 bases and J dropped 7; count of bases not matched to a gene: 9. The CDR3 length is 14 residues. CDR1 WNHNN and CDR2 SYGVQD come from the germline V gene (reference sequence). The CDR3 bases are TGCGCCAGCAGTAAAGCCGGGACAGGGAGGGAGCAGTACTTC. It specifies CASSKAGTGREQYF.

This chain joins TRBV7-9 and TRBJ2-3, with a possible D match to TRBD1 (6 bases). This CDR3 has 16 residues. CDR1 SEHNR and CDR2 FQNEAQ come from the germline V gene (reference sequence). The V end lost 1 base, the J end lost 4 bases, and 15 bases lay between the germline ends. CDR3: CASSLGQAVGADTQYF. The CDR3 coding sequence is TGTGCCAGCAGCTTAGGACAGGCAGTTGGGGCAGATACGCAGTATTTT.

V is TRBV4-3 and J is TRBJ2-1; unclear D gene. The length of the CDR3 is 15 residues. The V gene's germline CDR1 is LGHNA and CDR2 YSLEER. The V end was cut by 0 bases, the J end by 4 bases, with 10 bases between. Here the CDR3 reads CASSQEGFSYNEQFF. The DNA of the CDR3 is TGCGCCAGCAGCCAAGAGGGCTTTTCTTACAATGAGCAGTTCTTC.

This sequence joins TRBV14 and TRBJ2-1; D is perhaps TRBD1 (5 bases). V dropped 6 bases and J dropped 2 bases, with 8 bases sitting between them. This CDR3 is 13 amino acids long. Germline V gene lookup returns CDR1 SGHDN and CDR2 FVKESK. The CDR3 DNA reads as TGTGCCAGCAGTCTGACAGCCTACAATGAGCAGTTCTTC. Its translation is CASSLTAYNEQFF.

CDR3 protein: CASSLSGSPLAKNIQYF. The DNA of the CDR3 is TGTGCCAGCTCCCTTAGCGGGAGTCCTCTAGCCAAAAACATTCAGTACTTC. The genes are TRBV27 and TRBJ2-4, with 9 bases fitting TRBD2. The CDR3 extends over 17 amino acids. The J segment lost 0 bases and the V segment lost 8 bases, leaving 11 bases of the junction unmatched. The germline gives CDR1 MNHEY, CDR2 SMNVEV (reference sequence).

CDR3 protein: CSVEGRGRNYGYTF. CDR3 nucleotide sequence: TGCAGCGTTGAAGGGCGGGGGCGAAACTATGGCTACACCTTC. This sequence joins TRBV29-1 and TRBJ1-2; possible D gene TRBD1, 6 bases. The V end was cut by 1 base, the J end by 2 bases, with 11 bases between. There are 14 residues in the CDR3. Germline V gene sequence: CDR1 SQVTM, CDR2 ANQGSEA.

The rearrangement uses TRBV4-1 and TRBJ1-5; possible D gene TRBD1, 6 bases. Germline assignment: CDR1 MGHRA and CDR2 YSYEKL. The CDR3 sequence is 15 residues long. Trimming took 2 bases from V and 1 from J, leaving 9 bases between them. The CDR3 DNA reads TGCGCCAGCAGCCAACTAGGGACAAGCAATCAGCCCCAGCATTTT. The encoded protein is CASSQLGTSNQPQHF.